Each of the 22 T cell receptor beta chains below was sequenced from the same sample in a study of cytomegalovirus exposure and HLA in healthy donors. PCR was performed using 60 Vbeta and 13 Jbeta primers. Using immunoSEQ multiplex PCR, the repertoire was profiled, and TCRdb retains in-frame clones only, with some absent. The table has about 100,000 clones, roughly 80% seen once. Sequenced: PBMCs. Receptors originate from a woman aged 55-70 years in good health and CMV-seronegative.

The chain combines TRBV7-2 with TRBJ2-7; 10 bases fit TRBD2. CDR3 length: 15 amino acids. Germline CDR1 SGHTA, CDR2 FQGNSA. V lost 5 bases to trimming and J lost 6 bases; unmatched junction nucleotides: 10. The CDR3: CASSPAGLAGAEQYF. Here the CDR3 DNA reads TGTGCCAGCAGCCCAGCCGGCCTAGCGGGAGCCGAGCAGTACTTC.

J is TRBJ2-1 and V is TRBV7-9, with 16 bases identical to TRBD2. The CDR3 length is 16 residues. Germline V gives CDR1 SEHNR, CDR2 FQNEAQ (reference sequence). V shed 5 bases, J shed 11 bases, and the junction held 9 bases outside the gene matches. The CDR3 protein is CASSIGTSGRAGKQFF. In nucleotides, the CDR3 is TGTGCCAGCAGCATCGGGACTAGCGGGAGGGCTGGGAAGCAGTTCTTC.

The gene calls are TRBV28 and TRBJ1-5; possible D gene TRBD1, 6 bases. Germline CDR1 is MDHEN and CDR2 is SYDVKM. V was trimmed by 6 bases and J by 4 bases, leaving 13 bases between them. This CDR3 has 14 residues. This chain's CDR3 is CASSDRLGNQPQHF. DNA for the CDR3: TGTGCCAGCAGCGACAGGCTCGGGAATCAGCCCCAGCATTTT.

The chain joins TRBV28 to TRBJ2-7; weak D call: TRBD2 (6 bases). The V end was cut by 6 bases, the J end by 0 bases, with 6 bases between. Germline V gives CDR1 MDHEN, CDR2 SYDVKM. This CDR3 is built from 12 residues. The CDR3 DNA is TGTGCCAGCAGGGACTACTCCTACGAGCAGTACTTC. Its translation is CASRDYSYEQYF.

The V and J genes are TRBV5-1 and TRBJ1-1; a possible D gene is TRBD1 (5 bases). Trimming took off 2 bases at V and 8 bases at J, with 7 bases between the two ends. This CDR3 region has 11 residues. In germline, CDR1 is SGHRS, CDR2 YFSETQ. The CDR3 reads CASSFGGEAFF. CDR3 in DNA: TGCGCCAGCAGCTTCGGGGGAGAAGCTTTCTTT.

V usage is TRBV5-4 and J usage is TRBJ2-7; 8 nucleotides match TRBD2. There are 15 residues in the CDR3. V lost 3 bases, J lost 6 bases, and 11 bases stayed unmatched. Germline CDR1 reads SGHNT; CDR2 reads YYREEE (reference sequence). The CDR3 coding sequence is TGTGCCAGCAGCTGGGAGGGGACTAGAGGGCCCGAGCAGTACTTC. Protein: CASSWEGTRGPEQYF.

The rearrangement joins TRBV27 to TRBJ1-1; D is possibly TRBD1 (6 bases). V dropped 8 bases and J dropped 6 bases, with 22 bases sitting between them. Per germline, CDR1 MNHEY and CDR2 SMNVEV (reference sequence). The CDR3 is 15 residues long. CDR3 in DNA: TGTGCCAGCTCGAGGGGGGGCTCTGGGACCTCTGAAGCTTTCTTT. Amino acid sequence: CASSRGGSGTSEAFF.

The chain uses TRBV5-1 and TRBJ2-1; 7 nucleotides match TRBD2. The CDR3 spans 20 residues. Trimming cost V 3 bases and J 0 bases; bases outside gene matches: 18. Germline-derived CDR1 and CDR2 are SGHRS and YFSETQ. CDR3 sequence (DNA): TGCGCCAGCAGCTCTTTCGGGACGTCAGCTAGCGGCCTCTCCTACAATGAGCAGTTCTTC. The encoded protein is CASSSFGTSASGLSYNEQFF.

The V and J genes are TRBV7-9 and TRBJ2-3; 8 nucleotides agree with TRBD2. CDR1 SEHNR and CDR2 FQNEAQ come from the germline V gene (reference sequence). J was trimmed by 0 bases and V by 5 bases; bases with no gene match: 13. The CDR3 is 18 amino acids. The CDR3 here is CASSRGGSGASSTDTQYF. The CDR3 nucleotides are TGTGCCAGCAGCCGGGGAGGTAGCGGGGCTTCTAGCACAGATACGCAGTATTTT.

The rearrangement links TRBV19 to TRBJ1-4; 7 bases are shared with TRBD1. This CDR3 is 15 amino acids long. Trimming at V came to 4 bases and at J to 4 bases, leaving 6 bases not matched to a gene. The germline V gene has CDR1 LNHDA and CDR2 SQIVND (reference sequence). The CDR3 DNA sequence: TGTGCCAGTAGTACCACAGGGGTCGGTAATGAAAAACTGTTTTTT. It yields the protein CASSTTGVGNEKLFF.

V and J are TRBV2 and TRBJ1-2, with 7 positions matching TRBD1. The CDR3 spans 13 residues. Germline CDR1 and CDR2: SNHLY and FYNNEI. The trim removed 6 bases at V and 3 bases at J, leaving 4 bases unmatched. This CDR3 reads CASRLTGDYGYTF. The CDR3 DNA is TGTGCCAGCAGATTAACAGGGGACTATGGCTACACCTTC. The whole variable domain, filled in from reference TRBV2 and TRBJ1-2, reads EPEVTQTPSHQVTQMGQEVILRCVPISNHLYFYWYRQILGQKVEFLVSFYNNEISEKSEIFDDQFSVERPDGSNFTLKIRSTKLEDSAMYFCASRLTGDYGYTFGSGTRLTVV.

The CDR3 here is CASSPGLAVDNEQFF. DNA of the CDR3: TGCGCCAGCAGCCCGGGACTAGCGGTGGACAATGAGCAGTTCTTC. V is TRBV5-1 and J is TRBJ2-1; 11 bases are a match to TRBD2. The CDR3 spans 15 residues. V lost 4 bases and J lost 5; bases outside the gene matches: 5. Germline V gene data show CDR1 as SGHRS and CDR2 as YFSETQ.

The chain joins TRBV25-1 to TRBJ2-1, with no clear D. In germline, CDR1 is MGHDK, CDR2 SYGVNS. This CDR3 contains 12 residues. Trimming left V 8 bases short and J 8 bases short, with 13 bases between. CDR3 amino acids: CASGGSRDEQFF. The CDR3 nucleotides read TGTGCCAGCGGTGGTTCCCGAGATGAGCAGTTCTTC.

The V gene is TRBV30, the J gene TRBJ2-5; a weak D match, TRBD2 (5 bases). Per germline, CDR1 GTSNPN and CDR2 SVGIG (reference sequence). The length of the CDR3 is 15 residues. Trimming stripped 1 base from V and 2 bases from J, with 14 bases between. The CDR3 nucleotides read TGTGCCTGGAGTGGGCGGGTTACCCCTCAAGAGACCCAGTACTTC. It codes for CAWSGRVTPQETQYF.

About this clone: The junction and the germline gene differ at one end; a read error may be behind it. The chain links TRBV5-4 to TRBJ2-7; D possibly corresponds to TRBD2 (5 bases). CDR3 length: 14 residues. Germline V CDR1 and CDR2: SGHNT, YYREEE (reference sequence). The CDR3 is CANSLYEGSYEQYF. DNA for the CDR3: TGTGCCAACAGCTTGTATGAGGGATCCTACGAGCAGTACTTC.

CDR3 coding DNA: TGTGCCATCAGTGAGGGTGGGGACATTGTCTATGGCTACACCTTC. Its translation: CAISEGGDIVYGYTF. The gene calls are TRBV10-3 and TRBJ1-2; tentative D call: TRBD1 (6 bases). This CDR3 contains 15 residues. Trimming removed 2 bases at V and 4 bases at J, with 14 bases between. From germline, CDR1 is ENHRY and CDR2 SYGVKD.

This sequence joins TRBV7-9 and TRBJ2-7, with D hard to call. V was clipped by 5 bases and J by 4 bases, with 15 bases between them. The CDR3 contains 14 residues. Looked up from germline, CDR1 is SEHNR and CDR2 is FQNEAQ (reference sequence). CDR3 residues: CASSPTAAGYEQYF. The CDR3 coding sequence is TGTGCCAGCAGCCCCACGGCGGCCGGGTACGAGCAGTACTTC.

V gene TRBV5-1 combines with J gene TRBJ2-6; tentatively, D is TRBD2 (6 bases). Germline loops: CDR1 SGHRS, CDR2 YFSETQ. The CDR3 is 14 amino acids. V lost 6 bases to trimming and J lost 2 bases, with 9 bases between them. DNA of the CDR3: TGCGCCAGCAAGGAGGGAGCTGGGGCCAACGTCCTGACTTTC. It yields the protein CASKEGAGANVLTF. Looking up the rest from reference TRBV5-1 and TRBJ2-6 gives the full variable domain: KAGVTQTPRYLIKTRGQQVTLSCSPISGHRSVSWYQQTPGQGLQFLFEYFSETQRNKGNFPGRFSGRQFSNSRSEMNVSTLELGDSALYLCASKEGAGANVLTFGAGSRLTVL.

This clone was detected once. This rearrangement joins TRBV5-1 to TRBJ1-1; D gene ambiguous. This CDR3 comprises 14 residues. Germline-derived CDR1 and CDR2 are SGHRS and YFSETQ. V was cut by 0 bases and J by 11 bases, with 17 bases left in between. The CDR3 DNA follows: TGCGCCAGCAGCTTGGGAGGCGGGTCTGGGTCCGCTTTCTTT. This codes for CASSLGGGSGSAFF.

The J gene is TRBJ2-1, the V gene TRBV10-1; TRBD2 aligns across 14 bases. The CDR3 has 14 residues. From germline, CDR1 is WNHNN and CDR2 SYGVQD (reference sequence). Trimming at V came to 6 bases and at J to 6 bases, leaving 1 base not matched to a gene. CDR3: CASSGTSGSNEQFF. CDR3 nucleotide sequence: TGCGCCAGCAGCGGGACTAGCGGGAGCAATGAGCAGTTCTTC.

The J gene is TRBJ2-2, the V gene TRBV5-1, with TRBD1 as a possible D gene (6 bases). The CDR3 is 14 residues long. V was pared by 2 bases and J by 7 bases, with 12 bases between. Germline V gene sequence: CDR1 SGHRS, CDR2 YFSETQ. This CDR3 reads CASSFSGADGELFF. For the CDR3, the DNA is TGCGCCAGCAGCTTCTCAGGGGCGGACGGGGAGCTGTTTTTT.

J is TRBJ1-2 and V is TRBV6-6; TRBD1 is a possible D gene (6 bases). There are 13 residues in the CDR3. Germline V gene sequence: CDR1 MNHNY, CDR2 SVGAGI (reference sequence). V lost 3 bases and J 7 bases, leaving 12 bases between the germline ends. CDR3 region: CASSYGQGPGYTF. The CDR3 DNA sequence: TGTGCCAGCAGTTATGGGCAGGGGCCTGGCTACACCTTC.